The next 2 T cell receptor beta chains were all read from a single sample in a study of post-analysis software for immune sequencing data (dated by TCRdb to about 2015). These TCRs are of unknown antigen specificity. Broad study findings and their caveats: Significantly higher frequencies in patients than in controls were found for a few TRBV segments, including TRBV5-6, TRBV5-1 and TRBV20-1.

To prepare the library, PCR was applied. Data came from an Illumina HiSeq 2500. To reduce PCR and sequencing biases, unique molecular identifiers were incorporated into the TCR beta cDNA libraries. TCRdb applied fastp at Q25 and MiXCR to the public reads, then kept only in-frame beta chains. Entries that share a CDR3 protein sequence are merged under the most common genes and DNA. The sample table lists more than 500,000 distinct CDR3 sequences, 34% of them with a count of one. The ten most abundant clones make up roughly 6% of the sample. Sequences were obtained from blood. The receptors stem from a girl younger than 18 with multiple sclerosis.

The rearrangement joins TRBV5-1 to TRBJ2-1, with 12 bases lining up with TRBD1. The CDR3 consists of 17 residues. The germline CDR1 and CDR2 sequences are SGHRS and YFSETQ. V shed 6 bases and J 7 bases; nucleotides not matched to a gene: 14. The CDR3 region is CASTQTPGTGGTNEQFF. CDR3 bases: TGCGCCAGCACCCAGACTCCCGGGACAGGGGGCACGAATGAGCAGTTCTTC. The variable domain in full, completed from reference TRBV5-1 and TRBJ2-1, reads KAGVTQTPRYLIKTRGQQVTLSCSPISGHRSVSWYQQTPGQGLQFLFEYFSETQRNKGNFPGRFSGRQFSNSRSEMNVSTLELGDSALYLCASTQTPGTGGTNEQFFGPGTRLTVL.

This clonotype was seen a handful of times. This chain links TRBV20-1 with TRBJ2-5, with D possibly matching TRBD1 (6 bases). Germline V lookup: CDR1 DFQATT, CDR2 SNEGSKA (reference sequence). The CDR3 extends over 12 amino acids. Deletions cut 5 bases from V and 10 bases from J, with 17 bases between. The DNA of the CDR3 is TGCAGTGCTGGACGACAGCTAGGGGGCCAGTACTTC. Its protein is CSAGRQLGGQYF.